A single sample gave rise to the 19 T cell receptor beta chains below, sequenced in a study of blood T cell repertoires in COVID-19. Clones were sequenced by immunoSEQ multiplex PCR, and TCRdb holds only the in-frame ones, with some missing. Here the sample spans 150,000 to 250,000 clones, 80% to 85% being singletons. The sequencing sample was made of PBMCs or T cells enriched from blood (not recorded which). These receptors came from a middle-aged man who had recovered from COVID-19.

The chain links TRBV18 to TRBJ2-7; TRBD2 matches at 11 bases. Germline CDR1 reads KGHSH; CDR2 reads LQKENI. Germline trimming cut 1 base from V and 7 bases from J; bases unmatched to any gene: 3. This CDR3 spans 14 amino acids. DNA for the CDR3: TGTGCCAGCTCACCACGAACTAGCGGGGGAGAGCAGTACTTC. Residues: CASSPRTSGGEQYF.

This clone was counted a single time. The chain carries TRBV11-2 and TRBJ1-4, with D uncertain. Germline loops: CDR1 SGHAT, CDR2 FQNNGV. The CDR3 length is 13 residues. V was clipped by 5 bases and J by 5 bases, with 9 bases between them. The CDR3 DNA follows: TGTGCCAGCAGCCCGAGCTCCAATGAAAAACTGTTTTTT. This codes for CASSPSSNEKLFF.

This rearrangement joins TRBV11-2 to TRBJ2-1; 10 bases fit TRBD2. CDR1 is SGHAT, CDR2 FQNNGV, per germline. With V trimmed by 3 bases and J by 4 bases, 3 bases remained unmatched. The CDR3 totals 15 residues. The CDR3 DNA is TGTGCCAGCAGCTTGGGTAGCGGGGGGTACAATGAGCAGTTCTTC. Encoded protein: CASSLGSGGYNEQFF.

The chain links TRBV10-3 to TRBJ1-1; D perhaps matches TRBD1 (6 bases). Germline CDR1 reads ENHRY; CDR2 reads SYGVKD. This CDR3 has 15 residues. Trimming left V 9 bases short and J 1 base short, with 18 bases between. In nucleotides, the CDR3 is TGTGCCATGGCAGACAGGTCCAAGGGGAACACTGAAGCTTTCTTT. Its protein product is CAMADRSKGNTEAFF.

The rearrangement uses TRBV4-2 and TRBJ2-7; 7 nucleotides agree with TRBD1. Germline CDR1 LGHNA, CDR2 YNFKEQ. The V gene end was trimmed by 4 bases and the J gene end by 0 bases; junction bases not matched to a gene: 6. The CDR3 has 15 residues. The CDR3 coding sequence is TGTGCCAGCAGCCTCGACAGGGTGGGCTCCTACGAGCAGTACTTC. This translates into CASSLDRVGSYEQYF.

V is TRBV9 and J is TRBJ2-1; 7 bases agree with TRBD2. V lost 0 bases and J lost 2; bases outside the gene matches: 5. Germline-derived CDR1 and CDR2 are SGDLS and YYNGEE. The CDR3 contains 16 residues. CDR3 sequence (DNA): TGTGCCAGCAGCGTAGCCGGGCGGGGGACCTACAATGAGCAGTTCTTC. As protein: CASSVAGRGTYNEQFF.

The CDR3: CASSESGEAFF. DNA of the CDR3: TGTGCCAGCAGTGAATCAGGGGAAGCTTTCTTT. The chain recombines TRBV25-1 with TRBJ1-1, with D perhaps matching TRBD1 (5 bases). The CDR3 is made up of 11 amino acids. V lost 1 base, J lost 8 bases, and 5 bases lay in between. The V gene's germline CDR1 is MGHDK and CDR2 SYGVNS.

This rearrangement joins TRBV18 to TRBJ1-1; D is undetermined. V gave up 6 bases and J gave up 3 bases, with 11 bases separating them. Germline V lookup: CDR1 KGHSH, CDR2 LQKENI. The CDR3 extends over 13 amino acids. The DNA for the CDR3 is TGTGCCAGCTCCCCCAGCGGAGACACTGAAGCTTTCTTT. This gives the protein CASSPSGDTEAFF.

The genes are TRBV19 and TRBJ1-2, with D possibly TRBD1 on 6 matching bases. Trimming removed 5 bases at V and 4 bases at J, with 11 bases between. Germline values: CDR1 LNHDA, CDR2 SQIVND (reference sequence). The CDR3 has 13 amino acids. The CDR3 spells CASSPGAGYGYTF. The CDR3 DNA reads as TGTGCCAGTAGTCCAGGGGCTGGCTATGGCTACACCTTC. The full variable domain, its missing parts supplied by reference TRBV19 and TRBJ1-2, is DGGITQSPKYLFRKEGQNVTLSCEQNLNHDAMYWYRQDPGQGLRLIYYSQIVNDFQKGDIAEGYSVSREKKESFPLTVTSAQKNPTAFYLCASSPGAGYGYTFGSGTRLTVV.

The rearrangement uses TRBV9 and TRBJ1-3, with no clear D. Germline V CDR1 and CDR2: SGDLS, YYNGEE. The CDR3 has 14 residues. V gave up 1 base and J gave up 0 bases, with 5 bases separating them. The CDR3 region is CASSVLSSGNTIYF. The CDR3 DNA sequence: TGTGCCAGCAGCGTACTGAGCTCTGGAAACACCATATATTTT.

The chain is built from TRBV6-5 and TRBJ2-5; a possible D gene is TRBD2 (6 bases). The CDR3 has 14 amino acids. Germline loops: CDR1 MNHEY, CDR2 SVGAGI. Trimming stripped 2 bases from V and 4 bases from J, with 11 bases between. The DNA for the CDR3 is TGTGCCAGCAGTTACATGGGGGGAGGAGAGACCCAGTACTTC. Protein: CASSYMGGGETQYF.

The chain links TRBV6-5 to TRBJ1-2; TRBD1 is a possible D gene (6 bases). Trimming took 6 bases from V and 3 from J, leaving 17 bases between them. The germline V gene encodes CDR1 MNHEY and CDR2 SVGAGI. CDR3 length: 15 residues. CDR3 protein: CASSTRTGRDYGYTF. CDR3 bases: TGTGCCAGCAGCACGAGAACAGGGAGGGACTATGGCTACACCTTC.

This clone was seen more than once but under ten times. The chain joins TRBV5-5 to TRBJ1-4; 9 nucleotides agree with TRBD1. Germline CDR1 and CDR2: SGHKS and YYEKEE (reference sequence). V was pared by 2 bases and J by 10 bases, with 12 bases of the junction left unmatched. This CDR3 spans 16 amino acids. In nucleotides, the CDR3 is TGTGCCAGCAGCTTCCAGTCTTCCGGGACAGGGAGAAAACTGTTTTTT. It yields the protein CASSFQSSGTGRKLFF. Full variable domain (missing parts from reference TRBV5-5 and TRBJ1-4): DAGVTQSPTHLIKTRGQQVTLRCSPISGHKSVSWYQQVLGQGPQFIFQYYEKEERGRGNFPDRFSARQFPNYSSELNVNALLLGDSALYLCASSFQSSGTGRKLFFGSGTQLSVL.

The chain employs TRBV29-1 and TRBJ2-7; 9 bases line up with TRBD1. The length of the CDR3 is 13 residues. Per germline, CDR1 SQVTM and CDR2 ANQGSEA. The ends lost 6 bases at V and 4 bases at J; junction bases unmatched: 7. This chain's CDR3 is CSVETGGGYEQYF. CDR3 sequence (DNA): TGCAGCGTGGAGACAGGGGGTGGTTACGAGCAGTACTTC.

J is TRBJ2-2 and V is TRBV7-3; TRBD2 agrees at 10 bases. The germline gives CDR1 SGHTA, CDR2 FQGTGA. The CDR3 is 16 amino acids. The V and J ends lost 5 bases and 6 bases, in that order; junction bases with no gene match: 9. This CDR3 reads CASSPAGGARSGELFF. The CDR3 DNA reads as TGTGCCAGCAGCCCAGCGGGAGGGGCCCGATCCGGGGAGCTGTTTTTT. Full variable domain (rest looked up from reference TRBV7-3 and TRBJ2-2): GAGVSQTPSNKVTEKGKYVELRCDPISGHTALYWYRQSLGQGPEFLIYFQGTGAADDSGLPNDRFFAVRPEGSVSTLKIQRTERGDSAVYLCASSPAGGARSGELFFGEGSRLTVL.

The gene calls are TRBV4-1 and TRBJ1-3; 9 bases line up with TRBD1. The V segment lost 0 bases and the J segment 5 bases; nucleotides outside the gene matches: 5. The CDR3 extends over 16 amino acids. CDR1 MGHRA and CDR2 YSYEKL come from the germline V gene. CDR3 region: CASSQDGTGIRNTIYF. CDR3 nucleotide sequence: TGCGCCAGCAGCCAAGACGGGACAGGGATCCGAAACACCATATATTTT.

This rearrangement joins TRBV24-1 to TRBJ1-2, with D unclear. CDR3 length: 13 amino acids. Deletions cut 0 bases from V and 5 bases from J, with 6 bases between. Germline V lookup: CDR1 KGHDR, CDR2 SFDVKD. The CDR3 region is CATSDLHGYGYTF. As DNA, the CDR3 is TGTGCCACCAGTGATTTGCACGGTTATGGCTACACCTTC.

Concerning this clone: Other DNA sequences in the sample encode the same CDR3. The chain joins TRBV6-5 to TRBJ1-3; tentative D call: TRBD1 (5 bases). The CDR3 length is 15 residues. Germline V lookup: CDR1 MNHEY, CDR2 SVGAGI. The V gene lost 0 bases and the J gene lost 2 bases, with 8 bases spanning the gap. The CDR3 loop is CASSYSGGAGNTIYF. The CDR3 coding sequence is TGTGCCAGCAGTTACTCGGGAGGGGCTGGAAACACCATATATTTT.

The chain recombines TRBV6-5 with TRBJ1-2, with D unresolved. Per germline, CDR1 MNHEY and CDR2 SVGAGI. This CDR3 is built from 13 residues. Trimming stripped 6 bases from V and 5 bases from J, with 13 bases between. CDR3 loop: CASRTELSYGYTF. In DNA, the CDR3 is TGTGCCAGCAGAACGGAGCTATCGTATGGCTACACCTTC.